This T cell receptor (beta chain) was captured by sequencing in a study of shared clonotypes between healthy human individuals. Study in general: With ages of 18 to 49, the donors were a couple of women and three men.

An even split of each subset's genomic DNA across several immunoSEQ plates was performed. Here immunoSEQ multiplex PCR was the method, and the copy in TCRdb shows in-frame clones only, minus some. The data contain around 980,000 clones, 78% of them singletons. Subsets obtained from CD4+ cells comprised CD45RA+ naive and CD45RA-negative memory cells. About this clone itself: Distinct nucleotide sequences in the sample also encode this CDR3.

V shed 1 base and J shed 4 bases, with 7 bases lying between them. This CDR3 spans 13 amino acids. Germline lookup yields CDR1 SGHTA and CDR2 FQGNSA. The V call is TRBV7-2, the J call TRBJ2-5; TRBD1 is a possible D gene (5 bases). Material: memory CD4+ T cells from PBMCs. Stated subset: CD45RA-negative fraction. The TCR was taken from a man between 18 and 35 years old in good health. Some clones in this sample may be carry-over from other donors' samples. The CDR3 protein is CASSLVRGETQYF. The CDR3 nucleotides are TGTGCCAGCAGCTTAGTTAGGGGAGAGACCCAGTACTTC.